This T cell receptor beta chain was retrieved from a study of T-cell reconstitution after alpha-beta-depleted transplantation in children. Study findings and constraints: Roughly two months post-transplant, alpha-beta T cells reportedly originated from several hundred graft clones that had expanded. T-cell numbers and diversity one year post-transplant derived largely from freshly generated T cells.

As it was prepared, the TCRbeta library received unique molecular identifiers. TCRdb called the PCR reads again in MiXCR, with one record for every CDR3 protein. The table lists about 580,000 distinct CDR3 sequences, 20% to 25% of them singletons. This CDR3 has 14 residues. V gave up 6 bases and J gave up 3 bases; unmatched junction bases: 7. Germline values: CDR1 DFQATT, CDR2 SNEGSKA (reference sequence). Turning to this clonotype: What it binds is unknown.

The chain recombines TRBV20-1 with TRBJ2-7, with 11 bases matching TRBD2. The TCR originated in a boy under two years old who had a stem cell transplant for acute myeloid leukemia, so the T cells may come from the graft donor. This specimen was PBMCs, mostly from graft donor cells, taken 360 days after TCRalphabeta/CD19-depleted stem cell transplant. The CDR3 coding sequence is TGCAGTGCCAATCTAGCGGGGGGCCTCTACGAGCAGTACTTC. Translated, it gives CSANLAGGLYEQYF.